The clone carrying this T cell receptor (beta chain) was counted many times. Its antigen is currently unknown. Losses at the gene ends were 0 bases for V and 8 bases for J; bases not matched to a gene: 4. Germline CDR1 is SGHRS and CDR2 is YFSETQ. CDR3 length: 14 amino acids. Unique molecular identifiers tagged the TCR beta cDNA libraries. Via MiXCR, TCRdb re-called the PCR reads, giving one row per CDR3 protein. The sample has approximately 460,000 distinct CDR3 sequences, 45% seen once. This record belongs to a study of post-analysis software for immune sequencing data. General study results and limits: Comparison of patients with controls showed about 5 TRBV segments more frequent in patients, TRBV5-6, TRBV5-1 and TRBV20-1 among them.

Material: blood. The chain employs TRBV5-1 and TRBJ2-1; 8 bases fit TRBD1. This receptor was obtained from a girl under 18 with multiple sclerosis. The CDR3 bases are TGCGCCAGCAGCTTGGGATCAGGGGGCTATGAGCAGTTCTTC. This gives the protein CASSLGSGGYEQFF.